This TCR beta chain is from a study of T cells in Graves' hyperthyroidism and ophthalmopathy. This clonotype has ten or more counts. Antigen: not known. No ophthalmopathy progression within 18 months constituted stable Graves' hyperthyroidism. Based on clinical symptoms, serum thyroxine and TRAb, thyroid ultrasound and orbital computed tomography, diagnoses were reached. Whole-study results and caveats: In blood, most of the thyroid clonotypes expanded above 0.001 were also present.

CDR1 MNHNS and CDR2 SASEGT come from the germline V gene. This CDR3 contains 14 residues. The V gene lost 0 bases and the J gene lost 3 bases, with 9 bases spanning the gap. Using RNA transcripts as the source, TCR beta CDR3 regions were amplified. Using the HTBI primer set, a first-round RT-PCR was run on the TCR CDR3. TCRdb itself ran the multiplex PCR reads through MiXCR, one entry per CDR3 protein. The profile covers roughly 300,000 distinct CDR3 sequences, with about 21% appearing a single time and around 50% taken by the ten largest. The material sequenced was blood. The source of this sequence is a woman in her forties or fifties with Graves' hyperthyroidism. This chain connects TRBV6-1 to TRBJ2-7; unclear D gene. Here the CDR3 reads CASSEADTNYEQYF. The CDR3 bases are TGTGCCAGCAGTGAAGCAGACACAAACTACGAGCAGTACTTC.